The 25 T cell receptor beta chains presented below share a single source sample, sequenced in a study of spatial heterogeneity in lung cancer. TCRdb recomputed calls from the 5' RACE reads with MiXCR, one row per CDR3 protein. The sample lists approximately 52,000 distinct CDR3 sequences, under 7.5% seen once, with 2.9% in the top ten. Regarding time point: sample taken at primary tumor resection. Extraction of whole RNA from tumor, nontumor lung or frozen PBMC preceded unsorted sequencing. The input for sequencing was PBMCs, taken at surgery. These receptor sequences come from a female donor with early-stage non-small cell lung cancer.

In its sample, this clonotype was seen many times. The CDR3 reads CASSVDLWPQHF. CDR3 sequence (DNA): TGTGCCAGCAGTGTGGACTTATGGCCCCAGCATTTT. The V gene is TRBV2, the J gene TRBJ1-5; D ambiguous. This CDR3 comprises 12 residues. Germline V CDR1 and CDR2: SNHLY, FYNNEI. The V end lost 4 bases, the J end lost 9 bases, and 10 bases lay between the germline ends.

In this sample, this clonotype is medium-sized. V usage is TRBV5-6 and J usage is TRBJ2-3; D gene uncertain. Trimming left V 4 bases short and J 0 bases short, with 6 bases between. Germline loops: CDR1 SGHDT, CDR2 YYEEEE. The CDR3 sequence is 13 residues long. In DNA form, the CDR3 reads TGTGCCAGCAGCATTTCTAGCACAGATACGCAGTATTTT. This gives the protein CASSISSTDTQYF.

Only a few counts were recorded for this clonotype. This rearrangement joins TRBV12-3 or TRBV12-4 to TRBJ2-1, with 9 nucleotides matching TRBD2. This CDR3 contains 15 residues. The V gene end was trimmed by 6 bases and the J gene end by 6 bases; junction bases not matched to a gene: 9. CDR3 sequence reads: CASSLLAGFLNEQFF. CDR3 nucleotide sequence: TGTGCCAGCAGCCTTCTAGCGGGGTTTCTCAATGAGCAGTTCTTC.

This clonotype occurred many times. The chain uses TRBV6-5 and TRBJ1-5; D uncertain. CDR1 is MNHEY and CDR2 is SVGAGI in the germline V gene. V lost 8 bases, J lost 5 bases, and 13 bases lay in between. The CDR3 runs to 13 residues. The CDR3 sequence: CASQLGSDQPQHF. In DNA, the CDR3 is TGTGCCAGCCAACTGGGGAGCGATCAGCCCCAGCATTTT.

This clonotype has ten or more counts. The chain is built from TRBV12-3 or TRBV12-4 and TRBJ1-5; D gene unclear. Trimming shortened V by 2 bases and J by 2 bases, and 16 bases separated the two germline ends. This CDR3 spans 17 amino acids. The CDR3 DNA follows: TGTGCCAGCAGTTTAAGGTCAGGCTCCGGAGGCAATCAGCCCCAGCATTTT. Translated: CASSLRSGSGGNQPQHF.

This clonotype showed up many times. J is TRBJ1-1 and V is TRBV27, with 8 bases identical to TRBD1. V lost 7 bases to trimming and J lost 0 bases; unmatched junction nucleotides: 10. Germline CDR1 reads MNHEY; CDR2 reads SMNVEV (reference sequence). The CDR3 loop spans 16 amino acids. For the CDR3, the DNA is TGTGCCAGCAACAGAGGACAGGGCGCCCTGAACACTGAAGCTTTCTTT. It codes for CASNRGQGALNTEAFF.

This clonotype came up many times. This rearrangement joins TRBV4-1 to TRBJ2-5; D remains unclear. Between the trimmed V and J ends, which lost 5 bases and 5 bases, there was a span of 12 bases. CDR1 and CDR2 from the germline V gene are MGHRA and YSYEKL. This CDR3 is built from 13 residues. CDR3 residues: CASSAGVWETQYF. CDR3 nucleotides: TGCGCCAGCAGCGCAGGTGTGTGGGAGACCCAGTACTTC.

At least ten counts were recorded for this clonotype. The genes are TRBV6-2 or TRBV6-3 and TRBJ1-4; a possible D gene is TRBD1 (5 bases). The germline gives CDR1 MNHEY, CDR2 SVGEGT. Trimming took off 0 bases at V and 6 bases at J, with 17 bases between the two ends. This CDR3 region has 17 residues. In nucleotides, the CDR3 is TGTGCCAGCAGTTACTCATTTAAGGCCTCGGGGGATGAAAAACTGTTTTTT. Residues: CASSYSFKASGDEKLFF.

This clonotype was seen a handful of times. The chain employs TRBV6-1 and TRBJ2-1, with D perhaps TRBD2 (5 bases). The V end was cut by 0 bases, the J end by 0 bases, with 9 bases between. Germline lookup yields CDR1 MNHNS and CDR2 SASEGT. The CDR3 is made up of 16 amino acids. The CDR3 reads CASSEAGEVSYNEQFF. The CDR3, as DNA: TGTGCCAGCAGTGAAGCCGGGGAAGTCTCCTACAATGAGCAGTTCTTC.

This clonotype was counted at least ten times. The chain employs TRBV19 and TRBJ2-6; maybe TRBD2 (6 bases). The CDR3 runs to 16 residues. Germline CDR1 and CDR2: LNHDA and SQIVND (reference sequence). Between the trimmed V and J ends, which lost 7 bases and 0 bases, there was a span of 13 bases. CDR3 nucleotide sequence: TGTGCCAGTACGCGGGATACGGTCTCTGGGGCCAACGTCCTGACTTTC. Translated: CASTRDTVSGANVLTF.

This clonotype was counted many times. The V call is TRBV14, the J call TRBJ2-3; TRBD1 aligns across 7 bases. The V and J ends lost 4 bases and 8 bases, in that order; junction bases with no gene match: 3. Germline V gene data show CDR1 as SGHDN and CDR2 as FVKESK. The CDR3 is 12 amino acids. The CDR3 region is CASSPGDSTQYF. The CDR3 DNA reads TGTGCCAGCAGCCCTGGGGACAGTACGCAGTATTTT.

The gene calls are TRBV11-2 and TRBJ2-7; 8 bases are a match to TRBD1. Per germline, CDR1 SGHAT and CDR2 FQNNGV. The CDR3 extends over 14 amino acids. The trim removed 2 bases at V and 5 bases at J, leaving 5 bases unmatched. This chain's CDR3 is CASSLRGTGDEQYF. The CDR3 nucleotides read TGTGCCAGCAGCTTACGGGGGACAGGCGACGAGCAGTACTTC.

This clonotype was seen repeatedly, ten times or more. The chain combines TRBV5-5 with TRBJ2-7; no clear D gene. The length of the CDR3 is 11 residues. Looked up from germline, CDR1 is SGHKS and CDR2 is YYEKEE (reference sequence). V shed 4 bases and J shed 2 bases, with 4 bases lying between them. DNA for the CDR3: TGTGCCAGCAGCGGGCCCTACGAGCAGTACTTC. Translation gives CASSGPYEQYF.

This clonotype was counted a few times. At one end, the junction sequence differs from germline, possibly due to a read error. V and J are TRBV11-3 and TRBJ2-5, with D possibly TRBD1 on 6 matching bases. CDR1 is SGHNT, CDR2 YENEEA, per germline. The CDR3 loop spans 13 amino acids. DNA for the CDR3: TGTGCCAGCAAAGACAGGAACCAGGAGACCCAGTACTTC. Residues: CASKDRNQETQYF.

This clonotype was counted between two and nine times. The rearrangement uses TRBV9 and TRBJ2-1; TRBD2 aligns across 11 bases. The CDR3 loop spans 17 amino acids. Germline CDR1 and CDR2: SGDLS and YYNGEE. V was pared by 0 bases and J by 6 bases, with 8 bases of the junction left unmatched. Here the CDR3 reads CASSVVPIAGGPNEQFF. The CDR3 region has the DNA TGTGCCAGCAGCGTAGTCCCGATAGCGGGGGGGCCCAATGAGCAGTTCTTC. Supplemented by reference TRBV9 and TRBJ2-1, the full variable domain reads DSGVTQTPKHLITATGQRVTLRCSPRSGDLSVYWYQQSLDQGLQFLIQYYNGEERAKGNILERFSAQQFPDLHSELNLSSLELGDSALYFCASSVVPIAGGPNEQFFGPGTRLTVL.

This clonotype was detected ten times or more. The CDR3 reads CSGTGGQETQYF. Here the CDR3 DNA reads TGCAGCGGGACAGGGGGCCAAGAGACCCAGTACTTC. The gene calls are TRBV29-1 and TRBJ2-5; TRBD1 agrees at 10 bases. In germline, CDR1 is SQVTM, CDR2 ANQGSEA. CDR3 length equals 12 residues. Germline trimming cut 7 bases from V and 1 base from J; bases unmatched to any gene: 0.

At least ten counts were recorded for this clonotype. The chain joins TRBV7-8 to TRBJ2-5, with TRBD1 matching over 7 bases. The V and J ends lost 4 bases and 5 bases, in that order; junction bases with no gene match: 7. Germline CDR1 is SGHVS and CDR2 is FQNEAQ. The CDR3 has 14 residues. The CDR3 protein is CASSSQGSLETQYF. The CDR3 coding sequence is TGTGCCAGCAGCTCACAGGGGTCCTTGGAGACCCAGTACTTC.

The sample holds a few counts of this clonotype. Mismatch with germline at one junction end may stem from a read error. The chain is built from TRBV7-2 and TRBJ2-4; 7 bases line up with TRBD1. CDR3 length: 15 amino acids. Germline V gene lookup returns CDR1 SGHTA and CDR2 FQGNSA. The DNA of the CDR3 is TGTGCCAGCAGTTTAGGGACAGACCGCAAAAACATTCAGTACTTC. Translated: CASSLGTDRKNIQYF.

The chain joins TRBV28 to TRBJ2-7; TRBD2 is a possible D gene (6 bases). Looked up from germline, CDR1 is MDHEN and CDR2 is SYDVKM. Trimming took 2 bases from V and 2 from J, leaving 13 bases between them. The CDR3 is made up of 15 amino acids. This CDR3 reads CASSLDGTVTYEQYF. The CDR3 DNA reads TGTGCCAGCAGTTTAGACGGGACTGTCACCTACGAGCAGTACTTC. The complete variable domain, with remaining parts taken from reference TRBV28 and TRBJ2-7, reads DVKVTQSSRYLVKRTGEKVFLECVQDMDHENMFWYRQDPGLGLRLIYFSYDVKMKEKGDIPEGYSVSREKKERFSLILESASTNQTSMYLCASSLDGTVTYEQYFGPGTRLTVT.

CDR3 amino acids: CASRSLTAGGLTEQFF. The DNA of the CDR3 is TGTGCCAGCAGATCGCTTACAGCGGGGGGTCTTACTGAGCAGTTCTTC. The rearrangement joins TRBV7-2 to TRBJ2-1, with 9 bases that match TRBD2. This CDR3 has 16 residues. After removal of 6 bases from V and 9 bases from J, the junction contained 15 bases not matched to a gene. Germline V gene sequence: CDR1 SGHTA, CDR2 FQGNSA.

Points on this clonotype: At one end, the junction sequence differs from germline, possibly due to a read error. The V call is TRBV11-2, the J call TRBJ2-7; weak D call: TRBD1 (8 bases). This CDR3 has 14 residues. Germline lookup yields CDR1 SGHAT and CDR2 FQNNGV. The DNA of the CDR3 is TGTGCCAACAGCTTTACAGGGGGGGTATCGGAGCAGTACTTC. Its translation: CANSFTGGVSEQYF.

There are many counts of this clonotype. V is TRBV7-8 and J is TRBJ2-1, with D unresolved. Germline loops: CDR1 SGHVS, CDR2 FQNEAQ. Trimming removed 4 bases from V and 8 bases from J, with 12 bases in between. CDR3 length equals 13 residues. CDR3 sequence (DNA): TGTGCCAGCAGCTCAGAGGCCAGCCATGAGCAGTTCTTC. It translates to CASSSEASHEQFF.

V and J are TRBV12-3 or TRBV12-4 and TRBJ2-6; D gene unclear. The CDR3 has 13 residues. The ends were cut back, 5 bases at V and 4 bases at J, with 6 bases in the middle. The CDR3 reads CASSLNGANVLTF. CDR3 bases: TGTGCCAGCAGTCTCAACGGGGCCAACGTCCTGACTTTC.

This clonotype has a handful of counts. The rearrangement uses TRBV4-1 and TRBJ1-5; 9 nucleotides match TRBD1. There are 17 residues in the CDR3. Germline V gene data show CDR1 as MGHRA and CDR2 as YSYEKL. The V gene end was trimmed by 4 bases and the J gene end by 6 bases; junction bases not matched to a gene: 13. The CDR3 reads CASSPRPDRGGSQPQHF. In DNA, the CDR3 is TGCGCCAGCAGCCCTCGTCCTGACAGGGGGGGTAGTCAGCCCCAGCATTTT.

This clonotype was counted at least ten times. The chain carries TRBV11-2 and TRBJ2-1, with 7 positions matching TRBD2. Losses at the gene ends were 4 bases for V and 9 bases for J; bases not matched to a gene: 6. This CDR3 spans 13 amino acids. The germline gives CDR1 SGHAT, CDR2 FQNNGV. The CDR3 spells CASSSERGGEQFF. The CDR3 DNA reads TGTGCCAGCAGCTCGGAGCGGGGCGGTGAGCAGTTCTTC. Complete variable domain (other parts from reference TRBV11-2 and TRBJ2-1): EAGVAQSPRYKIIEKRQSVAFWCNPISGHATLYWYQQILGQGPKLLIQFQNNGVVDDSQLPKDRFSAERLKGVDSTLKIQPAKLEDSAVYLCASSSERGGEQFFGPGTRLTVL.